One and the same sample provided the 23 T cell receptor beta chains below, sequenced in a study of CD4 and CD8 cells across lung adenocarcinoma regions. TCRdb re-called the PCR reads through MiXCR, storing one row per CDR3 protein. The table shows around 10,000 distinct CDR3 sequences, with 40% to 60% occurring only once. The sequenced material came from CD8+ T cells from the margin of a lung tumor. These receptors were taken from a male donor with lung adenocarcinoma. The CD4 and CD8 labels of this study may be unreliable.

In DNA, the CDR3 is TGTGCCAGCTGGGGCCCCAGCCCCGCGGGGGGCGCCAGTGAGCTGTTTTTT. Protein sequence: CASWGPSPAGGASELFF. The genes are TRBV6-1 and TRBJ2-2, with 8 bases fitting TRBD2. Germline CDR1 MNHNS, CDR2 SASEGT. V dropped 8 bases and J dropped 11; count of bases not matched to a gene: 22. CDR3 length: 17 residues.

This clonotype was observed a handful of times. The chain uses TRBV7-2 and TRBJ2-1, with 13 positions matching TRBD2. Germline V gene lookup returns CDR1 SGHTA and CDR2 FQGNSA. V gave up 0 bases and J gave up 7 bases; unmatched junction bases: 6. There are 17 residues in the CDR3. The CDR3 here is CASSLAGGTSGTNEQFF. The CDR3 region has the DNA TGTGCCAGCAGCTTAGCAGGAGGGACTAGCGGGACAAATGAGCAGTTCTTC.

The J gene is TRBJ2-5, the V gene TRBV3-1; 7 bases align to TRBD2. The V gene's germline CDR1 is LGHDT and CDR2 YNNKEL (reference sequence). The CDR3 is made up of 15 amino acids. Trimming cost V 0 bases and J 4 bases; bases outside gene matches: 5. CDR3 loop: CASSQDGGFGETQYF. In DNA, the CDR3 is TGTGCCAGCAGCCAAGACGGGGGGTTTGGAGAGACCCAGTACTTC.

This clonotype was observed at least ten times. The gene calls are TRBV6-1 and TRBJ2-3; D is unclear. This CDR3 spans 14 amino acids. CDR1 is MNHNS and CDR2 is SASEGT in the germline V gene. Trimming removed 6 bases at V and 0 bases at J, with 10 bases between. The CDR3 sequence is CASSPLPSTDTQYF. The CDR3 DNA sequence: TGTGCCAGCAGCCCTCTACCCAGCACAGATACGCAGTATTTT.

The V and J genes are TRBV9 and TRBJ2-1; no firm D call. Between the trimmed V and J ends, which lost 3 bases and 7 bases, there was a span of 8 bases. The CDR3 has 12 residues. Germline V CDR1 and CDR2: SGDLS, YYNGEE. CDR3 sequence: CASSAHNNEQFF. The CDR3 bases are TGTGCCAGCAGCGCCCACAATAATGAGCAGTTCTTC.

V and J are TRBV12-3 or TRBV12-4 and TRBJ2-1, with D possibly TRBD2 on 6 matching bases. This CDR3 spans 15 amino acids. The ends were cut back, 7 bases at V and 4 bases at J, with 17 bases in the middle. The CDR3 DNA sequence: TGTGCCAGCATCGAGCGAGGAGGGACTTACAATGAGCAGTTCTTC. Its protein product is CASIERGGTYNEQFF.

The rearrangement uses TRBV6-1 and TRBJ1-6; possible D gene TRBD1, 6 bases. CDR3 size: 14 residues. Trimming pared 6 bases from V and 13 bases from J, leaving 19 bases between. Germline V lookup: CDR1 MNHNS, CDR2 SASEGT. CDR3 residues: CASSPGQIGAPLHF. Written as DNA, the CDR3 is TGTGCCAGCAGCCCAGGACAGATAGGTGCGCCCCTCCACTTT.

The V and J genes are TRBV9 and TRBJ2-3, with D unclear. Germline values: CDR1 SGDLS, CDR2 YYNGEE. Deletions cut 10 bases from V and 4 bases from J, with 13 bases between. CDR3 length equals 12 residues. In DNA, the CDR3 is TGTGCCGGCGGCCGAGCGCCAGATACGCAGTATTTT. Protein product: CAGGRAPDTQYF.

This chain connects TRBV27 to TRBJ2-3; the D gene is possibly TRBD1 (6 bases). CDR1 and CDR2 from the germline V gene are MNHEY and SMNVEV (reference sequence). CDR3 length: 14 amino acids. Here the CDR3 reads CAGSVAGERDTQYF. The CDR3 bases are TGTGCGGGCAGTGTGGCAGGGGAGCGGGATACGCAGTATTTT.

This clonotype is medium-sized. J is TRBJ2-7 and V is TRBV6-5; 12 nucleotides line up with TRBD1. CDR1 and CDR2 from the germline V gene are MNHEY and SVGAGI. Germline trimming cut 7 bases from V and 0 bases from J; bases unmatched to any gene: 10. CDR3 length: 17 amino acids. CDR3 residues: CASTKGQGAVFSYEQYF. The DNA for the CDR3 is TGTGCCAGCACTAAGGGACAGGGGGCGGTTTTCTCCTACGAGCAGTACTTC.

This clonotype was recorded a few times. The chain links TRBV5-1 to TRBJ2-1; 9 bases map to TRBD2. With V trimmed by 7 bases and J by 8 bases, 10 bases remained unmatched. The CDR3 loop spans 14 amino acids. Germline V gene data show CDR1 as SGHRS and CDR2 as YFSETQ. CDR3 residues: CASGWGTSYDEQFF. The DNA of the CDR3 is TGCGCCAGCGGGTGGGGGACTAGCTATGATGAGCAGTTCTTC.

The J gene is TRBJ2-3, the V gene TRBV28; a possible D gene is TRBD1 (6 bases). This CDR3 has 16 amino acids. Trimming took 5 bases from V and 9 from J, leaving 24 bases between them. Germline V gives CDR1 MDHEN, CDR2 SYDVKM. This CDR3 is CASSPPLQGSKETQYF. DNA of the CDR3: TGTGCCAGCAGTCCCCCCCTACAGGGATCCAAAGAGACGCAGTATTTT.

A single count supports this clonotype. V gene TRBV6-2 or TRBV6-3 combines with J gene TRBJ2-1; D is undetermined. From germline, CDR1 is MNHEY and CDR2 SVGEGT. This CDR3 comprises 15 residues. V lost 7 bases and J 0 bases, leaving 13 bases between the germline ends. The CDR3 loop reads CASIHRRSSYNEQFF. Here the CDR3 DNA reads TGTGCCAGCATTCATCGCAGGAGCTCCTACAATGAGCAGTTCTTC.

Within the sample, this clonotype is large. The V gene is TRBV10-1, the J gene TRBJ2-5; TRBD1 might be the D (6 bases). Trimming left V 3 bases short and J 1 base short, with 18 bases between. This CDR3 comprises 17 residues. Germline-derived CDR1 and CDR2 are WNHNN and SYGVQD (reference sequence). The DNA for the CDR3 is TGCGCCAGCAGTGATTTCCCAAACCAGGGGATCCAAGAGACCCAGTACTTC. Translated, it gives CASSDFPNQGIQETQYF.

This clonotype turned up a few times. This sequence joins TRBV5-1 and TRBJ2-2; D is ambiguous. V was cut by 0 bases and J by 4 bases, with 4 bases left in between. Per germline, CDR1 SGHRS and CDR2 YFSETQ. This CDR3 is built from 13 residues. CDR3 in amino acids: CASSLGTTGELFF. Written as DNA, the CDR3 is TGCGCCAGCAGCTTGGGGACCACCGGGGAGCTGTTTTTT.

This clonotype was detected only a few times. The chain has TRBV12-3 or TRBV12-4 and TRBJ1-2, with 10 bases matching TRBD1. The CDR3 sequence is 13 residues long. Trimming at V came to 6 bases and at J to 12 bases, leaving 10 bases not matched to a gene. The CDR3 reads CASSQRTGGHNTF. CDR3 DNA sequence: TGTGCCAGCAGCCAACGGACAGGGGGTCACAACACCTTC.

This clonotype counts as medium-sized. The J gene is TRBJ2-4, the V gene TRBV10-1, with 7 bases lining up with TRBD2. Germline-derived CDR1 and CDR2 are WNHNN and SYGVQD (reference sequence). V lost 10 bases, J lost 3 bases, and 30 bases stayed unmatched. The CDR3 runs 21 residues. Written as DNA, the CDR3 is TGCGCCACCGGGCCAACCGACGGACGATTAGTGGGGACTATGATCAAAAACATTCAGTACTTC. Encoded protein: CATGPTDGRLVGTMIKNIQYF.

This clonotype was counted between two and nine times. The chain combines TRBV6-1 with TRBJ2-3; D is unresolved. CDR3 length: 13 amino acids. Trimming left V 10 bases short and J 3 bases short, with 14 bases between. Germline V gene lookup returns CDR1 MNHNS and CDR2 SASEGT. CDR3 region: CATERDPTDTQYF. CDR3 sequence (DNA): TGTGCCACCGAGCGTGACCCGACAGATACGCAGTATTTT.

In its sample, this clonotype was seen a few times. CDR3 bases: TGTGCCAGCACCTACGCAGGCGTCTATGGCTACACCTTC. Translation gives CASTYAGVYGYTF. The rearrangement joins TRBV7-9 to TRBJ1-2; D ambiguous. The V gene's germline CDR1 is SEHNR and CDR2 FQNEAQ (reference sequence). The CDR3 has 13 residues. V shed 7 bases and J shed 4 bases, with 13 bases lying between them. The full variable domain, with the rest looked up from reference TRBV7-9 and TRBJ1-2, is DTGVSQNPRHKITKRGQNVTFRCDPISEHNRLYWYRQTLGQGPEFLTYFQNEAQLEKSRLLSDRFSAERPKGSFSTLEIQRTEQGDSAMYLCASTYAGVYGYTFGSGTRLTVV.

The rearrangement links TRBV11-1 to TRBJ2-1; D may be TRBD2 (6 bases). With the DNA end fitting TRBJ2-7 better, the J assignment may be wrong. Germline assignment: CDR1 SGHAT and CDR2 FQDESV (reference sequence). The CDR3 totals 15 residues. The CDR3 nucleotides read TGTGCCAGCAGGGAGGGGATGAACCCTAACAATGAGCAGTACTTC. Its translation is CASREGMNPNNEQYF.

The V and J genes are TRBV11-2 and TRBJ2-3; 7 positions match TRBD1. J lost 10 bases, V lost 1 base, and 17 bases had no gene match. Per germline, CDR1 SGHAT and CDR2 FQNNGV. This CDR3 comprises 17 residues. The CDR3 spells CASSLGGQAVNTGAQYF. Written as DNA, the CDR3 is TGTGCCAGCAGCTTAGGGGGCCAGGCTGTGAACACAGGGGCGCAGTATTTT.

This clonotype was counted many times. The CDR3 bases are TGCGCCAGCAGCCAAGATGAGGTGGGAGGGCCGGGGAATGAGCAGTTCTTC. Amino acid sequence: CASSQDEVGGPGNEQFF. The rearrangement uses TRBV4-1 and TRBJ2-1; 7 bases are shared with TRBD2. Germline V gene data show CDR1 as MGHRA and CDR2 as YSYEKL. This CDR3 comprises 17 residues. V trimming: 0 bases; J trimming: 7 bases; junction bases outside the gene matches: 12.

As concerns this clonotype: The CDR3 end shows no conserved phenylalanine or tryptophan, and so a read error is likely. The limits of the CDR3 on the DNA are not certain, so only TCRdb's listed CDR3 is given. The chain is built from TRBV6-5 and TRBJ2-6; the tabulated D call, TRBD1, remains unverified against the DNA. The CDR3 totals 9 residues, both ends included. From germline, CDR1 is MNHEY and CDR2 SVGAGI. CDR3 amino acids: CASSSFLGT.